These 15 T cell receptor beta chains originate from one sample sequenced in a study of T cell responses to AZD1222 COVID-19 vaccine. TCRdb's table, derived via immunoSEQ multiplex PCR, lists solely in-frame clones and lacks some. The sample records 150,000 or so clones, 89% being singletons. The input for sequencing was peripheral blood, taken on day 0 of AZD1222 vaccination. The receptors stem from an adult in good health.

V and J are TRBV24-1 and TRBJ1-5, with 8 nucleotides matching TRBD1. The germline CDR1 and CDR2 sequences are KGHDR and SFDVKD. CDR3 length: 20 amino acids. Losses at the gene ends were 5 bases for V and 2 bases for J; bases not matched to a gene: 19. The CDR3 protein is CATSASQGQAKPGGNQPQHF. The DNA for the CDR3 is TGTGCCACCAGTGCTTCACAGGGACAGGCCAAGCCTGGGGGCAATCAGCCCCAGCATTTT.

The chain couples TRBV24-1 to TRBJ2-1; 8 positions match TRBD1. Unmatched junction bases numbered 8, after V lost 4 bases and J lost 1 base. The CDR3 runs to 17 residues. CDR1 is KGHDR, CDR2 SFDVKD, per germline. The CDR3 reads CATSEPYGQGSYNEQFF. The CDR3 region has the DNA TGTGCCACCAGTGAACCTTATGGACAGGGATCCTACAATGAGCAGTTCTTC.

V and J are TRBV2 and TRBJ1-4; D may be TRBD1 (5 bases). The ends were cut back, 6 bases at V and 8 bases at J, with 10 bases in the middle. Germline values: CDR1 SNHLY, CDR2 FYNNEI. The length of the CDR3 is 12 residues. In DNA form, the CDR3 reads TGTGCCAGCAGAGGGGACGGAGAAAAACTGTTTTTT. Translation gives CASRGDGEKLFF.

This chain uses TRBV30 with TRBJ1-3; 7 bases align to TRBD1. V was clipped by 5 bases and J by 3 bases; unmatched bases: 4. The CDR3 consists of 13 residues. The germline CDR1 and CDR2 sequences are GTSNPN and SVGIG (reference sequence). CDR3: CAWGDSIGNTIYF. The CDR3 nucleotides read TGTGCCTGGGGGGACAGTATTGGAAACACCATATATTTT.

The CDR3 region is CASSWDSATEAFF. Written as DNA, the CDR3 is TGTGCCAGCAGCTGGGACAGTGCGACTGAAGCTTTCTTT. The chain links TRBV28 to TRBJ1-1; TRBD1 agrees at 7 bases. Per the germline V gene, CDR1 is MDHEN and CDR2 is SYDVKM. V was pared by 6 bases and J by 5 bases, with 6 bases of the junction left unmatched. The CDR3 is made up of 13 amino acids.

The gene calls are TRBV19 and TRBJ2-2, with D possibly TRBD1 on 6 matching bases. Trimming stripped 4 bases from V and 7 bases from J, with 16 bases between. Per germline, CDR1 LNHDA and CDR2 SQIVND (reference sequence). This CDR3 region has 15 residues. The CDR3: CASSTGQGSGGELFF. The CDR3, as DNA: TGTGCCAGTAGTACGGGTCAGGGGTCCGGCGGGGAGCTGTTTTTT.

This rearrangement joins TRBV7-9 to TRBJ1-1; perhaps TRBD1 as D (5 bases). Germline V gene sequence: CDR1 SEHNR, CDR2 FQNEAQ (reference sequence). The CDR3 runs to 13 residues. V was clipped by 5 bases and J by 4 bases, with 11 bases between them. The CDR3 nucleotides are TGTGCCAGCAGCCGAATTGGGGGCACTGAAGCTTTCTTT. Protein sequence: CASSRIGGTEAFF.

The V gene is TRBV28, the J gene TRBJ1-5, with 7 nucleotides matching TRBD1. Germline V lookup: CDR1 MDHEN, CDR2 SYDVKM. This CDR3 has 16 residues. Trimming took 2 bases from V and 3 from J; bases not matched to a gene: 7. The CDR3 DNA reads TGTGCCAGCAGTTTAGGACAGAGGGGGCACAATCAGCCCCAGCATTTT. It specifies CASSLGQRGHNQPQHF. Using reference TRBV28 and TRBJ1-5 for the parts outside the CDR3, the full variable domain is DVKVTQSSRYLVKRTGEKVFLECVQDMDHENMFWYRQDPGLGLRLIYFSYDVKMKEKGDIPEGYSVSREKKERFSLILESASTNQTSMYLCASSLGQRGHNQPQHFGDGTRLSIL.

This clone has only one observation. The genes are TRBV7-9 and TRBJ2-2; D not resolved. CDR1 is SEHNR and CDR2 is FQNEAQ in the germline V gene (reference sequence). CDR3 size: 14 residues. V lost 8 bases to trimming and J lost 7 bases, with 17 bases between them. This chain's CDR3 is CASFINPWHGELFF. The CDR3, as DNA: TGTGCCAGCTTCATAAACCCTTGGCACGGGGAGCTGTTTTTT.

The V call is TRBV7-3, the J call TRBJ2-1; the match to TRBD2 covers 8 bases. V was pared by 2 bases and J by 0 bases, with 12 bases of the junction left unmatched. In germline, CDR1 is SGHTA, CDR2 FQGTGA. The CDR3 consists of 19 residues. CDR3 region: CASSLGGTSGSFSYNEQFF. In DNA form, the CDR3 reads TGTGCCAGCAGCTTAGGGGGAACTAGCGGTTCCTTCTCCTACAATGAGCAGTTCTTC.

The V call is TRBV6-1, the J call TRBJ2-5; 9 bases align to TRBD1. The CDR3 loop spans 18 amino acids. Germline V gene sequence: CDR1 MNHNS, CDR2 SASEGT. The ends lost 3 bases at V and 4 bases at J; junction bases unmatched: 15. The CDR3 here is CASSDLKQVQGARETQYF. CDR3 nucleotide sequence: TGTGCCAGCAGTGACCTTAAGCAGGTACAGGGGGCCAGAGAGACCCAGTACTTC.

The J gene is TRBJ1-5, the V gene TRBV28; D uncertain. The germline V gene encodes CDR1 MDHEN and CDR2 SYDVKM. The CDR3 consists of 12 residues. Deletions cut 6 bases from V and 5 bases from J, with 8 bases between. The CDR3 loop is CASSSSHQPQHF. CDR3 coding DNA: TGTGCCAGCAGCAGCAGTCATCAGCCCCAGCATTTT.

The chain employs TRBV3-1 (or the pseudogene TRBV3-2) and TRBJ1-1; unclear D gene. The germline V and J ends were trimmed by 7 bases and 0 bases, with 6 bases remaining between them. CDR1 LGHDT and CDR2 YNNKEL come from the germline V gene (reference sequence). The CDR3 length is 12 residues. This CDR3 reads CASKRLNTEAFF. In nucleotides, the CDR3 is TGTGCCAGCAAACGGCTGAACACTGAAGCTTTCTTT.

The V and J genes are TRBV18 and TRBJ1-2; 8 nucleotides line up with TRBD1. This CDR3 has 14 amino acids. From germline, CDR1 is KGHSH and CDR2 LQKENI. Trimming took 9 bases from V and 6 from J; bases not matched to a gene: 12. CDR3 nucleotides: TGTGCCAGTTTGGGAATTCAGGGGGCTGATGGCTACACCTTC. This gives the protein CASLGIQGADGYTF.

The V call is TRBV9, the J call TRBJ2-1, with D maybe TRBD2 (6 bases). The V end lost 3 bases, the J end lost 7 bases, and 11 bases lay between the germline ends. Germline loops: CDR1 SGDLS, CDR2 YYNGEE. The length of the CDR3 is 13 residues. This CDR3 reads CASSAARGNEQFF. The CDR3, as DNA: TGTGCCAGCAGCGCAGCCCGGGGGAATGAGCAGTTCTTC.